One and the same sample provided the 9 T cell receptor beta chains below, sequenced in a study of T cells in women clearing cervical HPV infection. Assay used: immunoSEQ multiplex PCR; TCRdb lists only in-frame clones, some missing. The sample holds roughly 49,000 clones. Material: blood buffy coat. These receptor sequences come from a woman aged 18 to 75 with a cervical HPV16 infection that either progressed to CIN3+ or cleared (not recorded which).

Concerning this clone itself: The CDR3 is cut off 3 residues early in the read; its end comes from the germline J gene. This rearrangement joins TRBV7-2 to TRBJ2-2, with D unclear. CDR1 and CDR2 (germline): SGHTA, FQGNSA. CDR3 length equals 16 residues. CDR3 loop: CASSLAPPPTNEKLFF. The sequenced CDR3 bases are TGTGCCAGCAGCTTAGCGCCACCTCCAACTAATGAAAAG.

The CDR3: CASSGESYEQYF. The covered CDR3 bases are TGTGCCAGCAGCGGGGAATCCTACGAG. The chain joins TRBV2 to TRBJ2-7; D is perhaps TRBD2 (5 bases). The read comes to an end 3 residues before the CDR3 does, leaving the germline J gene to fill in the end. CDR1 is SNHLY, CDR2 FYNNEI, per germline. V lost 6 bases and J lost 1, with 7 bases in between. The CDR3 length is 12 residues.

Details on this clone: The read halts 3 residues ahead of the CDR3 end, with the missing end drawn from the germline J gene. This chain connects TRBV27 to TRBJ1-1; the D is unclear. Trimming shortened V by 5 bases and J by 0 bases, and 16 bases separated the two germline ends. Germline loops: CDR1 MNHEY, CDR2 SMNVEV (reference sequence). The CDR3 consists of 16 residues. Partial CDR3 DNA: TGTGCCAGCAGTCACAGAACCCTGACTATGAACACTGAA. Protein sequence: CASSHRTLTMNTE. The full CDR3 protein reads CASSHRTLTMNTEAFF.

On this clone itself: The read terminates 3 residues before the CDR3 end, so the remaining end is supplied by the germline J gene. V gene TRBV19 combines with J gene TRBJ1-5; TRBD1 matches at 8 bases. The junction had 12 bases not matched to a gene; V was cut back by 5 bases and J by 6 bases. Germline CDR1 reads LNHDA; CDR2 reads SQIVND (reference sequence). This CDR3 is 16 amino acids long. The DNA read from the CDR3 is TGTGCCAGTAGTGGAGGAGGGCAGGGGGCATCTCAGCCC. Translation gives CASSGGGQGASQP. The entire CDR3 is CASSGGGQGASQPQHF.

Worth noting for this clone: The sequence runs out 3 residues before the end of the CDR3; the remainder is reconstructed from the germline J gene. The chain couples TRBV13 to TRBJ2-7; 7 bases agree with TRBD2. Unmatched junction bases numbered 6, after V lost 4 bases and J lost 3 bases. Germline V gene data show CDR1 as PRHDT and CDR2 as FYEKMQ (reference sequence). The CDR3 is 14 residues long. The CDR3 here is CASSYQTSSYEQYF. The covered CDR3 bases are TGTGCCAGCAGCTACCAGACTAGCAGCTACGAG. The variable domain in full, with the rest retrieved from reference TRBV13 and TRBJ2-7, is AAGVIQSPRHLIKEKRETATLKCYPIPRHDTVYWYQQGPGQDPQFLISFYEKMQSDKGSIPDRFSAQQFSDYHSELNMSSLELGDSALYFCASSYQTSSYEQYFGPGTRLTVT.

The CDR3: CASSLSGADEQYF. The CDR3 bases that were read are TGTGCCAGCAGCTTATCGGGAGCGGACGAG. The chain has TRBV11-3 and TRBJ2-7, with D tentatively TRBD2 (6 bases). The DNA ends 3 residues before the CDR3 does, and the rest of the CDR3 is filled in from the germline J gene. There are 13 residues in the CDR3. V gave up 2 bases and J gave up 5 bases, with 10 bases separating them. Germline CDR1 is SGHNT and CDR2 is YENEEA.

With regard to this clone: The observed sequence ends 3 residues before the CDR3 terminus, with the missing tail filled in from the germline J gene. V and J are TRBV10-1 and TRBJ2-1; TRBD2 aligns across 11 bases. J lost 4 bases, V lost 6 bases, and 8 bases had no gene match. Germline CDR1 and CDR2: WNHNN and SYGVQD (reference sequence). The CDR3 covers 16 residues. The part of the CDR3 DNA that was read is TGCGCCAGCAGAAAGGGGCTAGCGGGGGGATACAATGAG. Protein product: CASRKGLAGGYNE. From start to end, the CDR3 is CASRKGLAGGYNEQFF.

A note on this clone: Sequence at one end of the junction differs from germline and may be a read error. The CDR3 goes on 3 residues after the read ends, and that part is filled in from the germline J gene. The chain is built from TRBV18 and TRBJ2-1; 12 nucleotides agree with TRBD2. Germline loops: CDR1 KGHSH, CDR2 LQKENI. The CDR3 runs 15 residues. The CDR3 region is CASPPATSGGNEQFF. CDR3 DNA (partial): TGTGCCAGCCCACCGGCAACTAGCGGGGGGAATGAG.

In the case of this clone: The read comes to an end 3 residues before the CDR3 does, leaving the germline J gene to fill in the end. This sequence joins TRBV11-3 and TRBJ1-1, with D possibly matching TRBD1 (6 bases). From germline, CDR1 is SGHNT and CDR2 YENEEA. V lost 10 bases, J lost 2 bases, and 20 bases lay in between. The CDR3 covers 15 residues. This chain's CDR3 is CATFLQGDVNTEAFF. The sequenced part of the CDR3 DNA is TGTGCCACCTTCTTACAGGGAGACGTAAACACTGAA.